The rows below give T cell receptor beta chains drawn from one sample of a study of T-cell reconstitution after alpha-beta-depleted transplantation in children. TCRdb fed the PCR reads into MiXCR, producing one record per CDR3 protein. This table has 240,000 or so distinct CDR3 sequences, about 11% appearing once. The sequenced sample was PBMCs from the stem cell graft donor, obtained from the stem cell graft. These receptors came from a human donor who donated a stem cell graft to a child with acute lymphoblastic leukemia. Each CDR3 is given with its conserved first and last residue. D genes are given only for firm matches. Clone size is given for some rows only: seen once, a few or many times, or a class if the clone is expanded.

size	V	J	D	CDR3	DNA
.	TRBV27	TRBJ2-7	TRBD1	CASSNRGSSDEQYF	TGTGCCAGCAGTAACAGGGGGAGTAGCGACGAGCAGTACTTC
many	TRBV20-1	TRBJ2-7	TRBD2	CSARDHEVRREGTYEQYF	TGCAGTGCTAGAGATCACGAGGTCCGGCGGGAGGGAACCTACGAGCAGTACTTC
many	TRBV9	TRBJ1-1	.	CASSVEKDTLSTEAFF	TGTGCCAGCAGCGTAGAGAAGGACACCCTTTCAACTGAAGCTTTCTTT
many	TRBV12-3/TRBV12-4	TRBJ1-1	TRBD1	CASSKDRMNTEAFF	TGTGCCAGCAGTAAGGACAGGATGAACACTGAAGCTTTCTTT
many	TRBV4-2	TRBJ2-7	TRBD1	CASSQEGTGSSYEQYF	TGTGCCAGCAGCCAAGAGGGGACAGGGAGCTCCTACGAGCAGTACTTC
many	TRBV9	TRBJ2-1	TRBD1	CASSVPGQGVGNEQFF	TGTGCCAGCAGCGTTCCGGGACAGGGGGTAGGCAATGAGCAGTTCTTC
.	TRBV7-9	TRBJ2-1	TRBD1	CASSLLGQGRYNEQFF	TGTGCCAGCAGCTTATTGGGACAGGGAAGATACAATGAGCAGTTCTTC
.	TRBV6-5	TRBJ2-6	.	CASSYGGSGANVLTF	TGTGCCAGCAGTTACGGGGGATCTGGGGCCAACGTCCTGACTTTC
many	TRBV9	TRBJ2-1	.	CASSVGQGLYNEQFF	TGTGCCAGCAGCGTAGGTCAGGGGCTCTACAATGAGCAGTTCTTC
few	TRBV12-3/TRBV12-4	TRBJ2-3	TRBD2	CASSSPFAGVGTDTQYF	TGTGCCAGCAGTTCCCCTTTCGCGGGAGTGGGCACAGATACGCAGTATTTT
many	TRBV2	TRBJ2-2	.	CASSEVKATGELFF	TGTGCCAGCAGTGAAGTGAAGGCCACCGGGGAGCTGTTTTTT
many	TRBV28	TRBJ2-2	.	CASRQGPSTGELFF	TGTGCCAGTCGCCAGGGACCGTCGACCGGGGAGCTGTTTTTT
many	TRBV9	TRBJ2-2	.	CASSAGKPGELFF	TGTGCCAGCAGCGCCGGAAAGCCCGGGGAGCTGTTTTTT
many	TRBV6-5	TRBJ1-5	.	CASSYWGRIISAQHF	TGTGCCAGCAGTTACTGGGGACGCATCATTTCAGCCCAGCATTTT
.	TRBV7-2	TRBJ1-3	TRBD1	CASSPRDSYNSGNTIYF	TGTGCCAGCAGCCCCCGGGACAGTTACAACTCTGGAAACACCATATATTTT
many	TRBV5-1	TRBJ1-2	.	CASSLEKNSHPQGLYGYTF	TGCGCCAGCAGCTTGGAAAAAAACAGTCACCCTCAAGGCCTCTATGGCTACACCTTC
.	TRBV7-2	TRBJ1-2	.	CASSLAKIPVPTNYGYTF	TGTGCCAGCAGCTTAGCGAAGATACCAGTTCCTACTAACTATGGCTACACCTTC
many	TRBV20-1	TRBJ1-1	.	CSARDPKNTEAFF	TGCAGTGCTAGAGATCCTAAAAACACTGAAGCTTTCTTT
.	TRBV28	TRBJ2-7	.	CASRTAGSYEQYF	TGTGCCAGCAGGACCGCCGGCTCCTACGAGCAGTACTTC
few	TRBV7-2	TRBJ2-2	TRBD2	CASSPRLAGAGELFF	TGTGCCAGCAGCCCCCGACTAGCGGGGGCCGGGGAGCTGTTTTTT
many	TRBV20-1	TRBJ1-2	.	CSASGHGAYGYTF	TGCAGTGCTAGCGGCCACGGGGCTTATGGCTACACCTTC
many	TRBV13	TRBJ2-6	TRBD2	CASSSLAGVPGANVLTF	TGTGCCAGCAGCTCTTTAGCGGGAGTCCCTGGGGCCAACGTCCTGACTTTC
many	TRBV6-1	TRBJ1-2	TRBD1	CASSRVRGQDYSNYGYTF	TGTGCCAGCAGTCGAGTGCGGGGACAGGATTATTCTAACTATGGCTACACCTTC
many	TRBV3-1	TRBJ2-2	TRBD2	CASSPQRGVIGTGELFF	TGTGCCAGCAGCCCACAGCGGGGGGTTATCGGAACCGGGGAGCTGTTTTTT
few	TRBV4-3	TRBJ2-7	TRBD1	CASSQYSRDRGRPIIHEQYF	TGCGCCAGCAGCCAGTACAGCCGGGACAGGGGGCGCCCGATAATTCACGAGCAGTACTTC